The source of this TCR beta chain is a study of beta chain features in type 1 diabetes. Germline trimming cut 4 bases from V and 1 base from J; bases unmatched to any gene: 7. Germline-derived CDR1 and CDR2 are SGHRS and YFSETQ. The CDR3 spans 15 residues. Of the isolated RNA, all was reverse transcribed, and so the sequenced material was expressed TCRB transcripts. Sequencing used immunoSEQ multiplex PCR; TCRdb keeps in-frame clones, though not all of them. The table records under 450,000 clones, approximately 15% of them present only once. This clone occurred a few times. The receptor's source is a man aged 25-40 years in good health. The V and J genes are TRBV5-1 and TRBJ2-5; 7 bases fit TRBD2. The sample was naive CD4+ T cells from blood. The CDR3 loop reads CASSPRGDPQETQYF. CDR3 bases: TGCGCCAGCAGCCCCCGGGGGGACCCCCAAGAGACCCAGTACTTC.